This is a list of T cell receptor beta chains from one sample in a study of OX40 agonist ivuxolimab in advanced cancers. The repertoire was sequenced with immunoSEQ multiplex PCR; TCRdb's copy has only in-frame clones and lacks some. The sample yields fewer than 120,000 clones, roughly 87% seen once. Sequenced here: CD4+ or CD8+ T cells sorted from blood, sampled in a trial of the OX40 agonist ivuxolimab. Every receptor here comes from an adult with an advanced solid tumor such as melanoma, head and neck, liver or kidney cancer. The CDR3 runs from the conserved cysteine through the conserved F or W. Each record gives: V gene, J gene, clone size, D gene, CDR3 length, CDR3 DNA, CDR3 protein. D genes are given only for firm matches. Expanded clones get a size class; other rows say once, few or many, or leave the size out.

TRBV27,TRBJ2-2,.,.,15,TGTGCCAGCAGGAGATTGGGGGCCAGGACCGGGGAGCTGTTTTTT,CASRRLGARTGELFF
TRBV29-1,TRBJ1-2,.,.,14,TGCAGCGTCGGACAGACCGATCAAAACTATGGCTACACCTTC,CSVGQTDQNYGYTF
TRBV9,TRBJ2-5,.,.,14,TGTGCCAGCAGCGTAGGGGACTCGATAGGAACCCAGTACTTC,CASSVGDSIGTQYF
TRBV5-1,TRBJ1-5,few,.,15,TGCGCCAGCAGCTTGGGTGGAGGGCGTAATCAGCCCCAGCATTTT,CASSLGGGRNQPQHF
TRBV29-1,TRBJ1-1,.,TRBD1,13,TGCAGCGTTGCTACAGGGGTGAACACTGAAGCTTTCTTT,CSVATGVNTEAFF
TRBV5-1,TRBJ2-2,.,TRBD1,16,TGCGCCAGCAGCTTGGGGGACAGGGCGAACACCGGGGAGCTGTTTTTT,CASSLGDRANTGELFF
TRBV6-5,TRBJ2-5,.,.,14,TGTGCCAGCAGGTCCCGACTGGTAGGAGAGACCCAGTACTTC,CASRSRLVGETQYF
TRBV11-2,TRBJ2-3,few,.,12,TGTGCCAGCAGCTTAGCAGGAGATACGCAGTATTTT,CASSLAGDTQYF
TRBV27,TRBJ1-1,.,TRBD1,13,TGTGCCAGCAGTTTATTCGACAGGGGGGAAGCTTTCTTT,CASSLFDRGEAFF
TRBV7-2,TRBJ1-4,.,.,14,TGTGCCAGCAGCTTAAGGGATATAAGGGAAAAACTGTTTTTT,CASSLRDIREKLFF
TRBV18,TRBJ1-1,.,.,14,TGTGCCAGCTCACCACCGTCAGGAATCACTGAAGCTTTCTTT,CASSPPSGITEAFF
TRBV18,TRBJ2-7,.,.,17,TGTGCCAGCTCACCACCGTCTTTCCAGGGCAGTCTTTACGAGCAGTACTTC,CASSPPSFQGSLYEQYF
TRBV7-9,TRBJ1-4,.,.,16,TGTGCCAGCAGCTTAGATCTCCCGGCCGTCTCCGAAAAACTGTTTTTT,CASSLDLPAVSEKLFF
TRBV5-1,TRBJ2-7,.,.,16,TGCGCCAGCAGCCCCGATGGGATGGACTCTGCCTACGAGCAGTACTTC,CASSPDGMDSAYEQYF
TRBV4-3,TRBJ2-6,.,TRBD1,17,TGCGCCAGCAGCTTAAACTACAGGGGGTCAGGGGCCAACGTCCTGACTTTC,CASSLNYRGSGANVLTF
TRBV30,TRBJ2-5,.,TRBD1,12,TGTGCCTGGAGGGGGACAGGGGTTGCCCAGTACTTC,CAWRGTGVAQYF
TRBV7-2,TRBJ1-5,few,TRBD1,13,TGTGCCAGCAGCAAGGACAGGGCCCATCCCCAGCATTTT,CASSKDRAHPQHF
TRBV27,TRBJ2-3,.,.,15,TGTGCCGCCAGCAGGAGGGGACAAAGCACAGATACGCAGTATTTT,CAASRRGQSTDTQYF
TRBV30,TRBJ1-2,once,.,13,TGTGCCTGGAGTGTACGCAGGGACTATGGCTACACCTTC,CAWSVRRDYGYTF
TRBV6-5,TRBJ1-2,.,.,15,TGTGCCAGCAGTTACTCGATTAGTCTTAACTATGGCTACACCTTC,CASSYSISLNYGYTF
TRBV27,TRBJ1-2,few,TRBD1,14,TGTGCCAGCAGTTCCGGGACAGACCTCTATGGCTACACCTTC,CASSSGTDLYGYTF
TRBV19,TRBJ1-4,.,.,15,TGTGCCAGTAGTAAATTTTCACAGGGTGGTGAAAAACTGTTTTTT,CASSKFSQGGEKLFF
TRBV25-1,TRBJ2-1,.,TRBD2,16,TGTGCCAGCAGGGACGCCGGGACTAGCGGGGGGGGTGAGCAGTTCTTC,CASRDAGTSGGGEQFF